A selection of T cell receptor beta chains follows, all from one sample in a study of blood T cell repertoires in COVID-19. Profiled with immunoSEQ multiplex PCR; TCRdb holds only in-frame clones, not every one. The sample yields some 210,000 clones, around 80% seen once. The sequencing input was peripheral blood. The receptors stem from a woman between 35 and 50 years old with acute or convalescent COVID-19. The CDR3 runs from the conserved cysteine through the conserved F or W. A D gene is named only where the DNA matches it firmly. Size tells how often a clone was seen (once, few, many) or the class of an expanded clone, and some rows leave it out.

>.|TRBJ2-7|TRBD2|TRBV7-9
CASTSWGTSNEQYF
TGTGCCAGCACCTCTTGGGGGACTAGTAACGAGCAGTACTTC
>.|TRBJ1-6|.|TRBV30
CAWSVTGGVSSPLHF
TGTGCCTGGAGTGTAACAGGTGGAGTAAGTTCACCCCTCCACTTT
>.|TRBJ1-1|.|TRBV19
CASRDRRTAGTEAFF
TGTGCCAGTAGAGACAGAAGGACCGCCGGCACTGAAGCTTTCTTT
>.|TRBJ2-3|TRBD2|TRBV7-6
CASSLAGTSGGHTDTQYF
TGTGCCAGCAGCTTAGCGGGGACTAGCGGGGGGCACACAGATACGCAGTATTTT
>.|TRBJ1-1|TRBD1|TRBV7-9
CASIRTGGETEAFF
TGTGCCAGCATCCGGACAGGGGGGGAGACTGAAGCTTTCTTT
>.|TRBJ2-7|.|TRBV27
CASSLGPNGEQYF
TGTGCCAGCAGTCTGGGGCCAAACGGGGAGCAGTACTTC
>.|TRBJ1-1|.|TRBV18
CASSPTQGNTEAFF
TGTGCCAGCTCACCAACACAGGGGAACACTGAAGCTTTCTTT
>few|TRBJ1-4|.|TRBV19
CASQRTLFEKLFF
TGTGCCAGTCAGCGGACTTTATTTGAAAAACTGTTTTTT
>.|TRBJ2-5|TRBD2|TRBV7-3
CASSPGTSGDQETQYF
TGTGCCAGCAGCCCAGGGACTAGCGGGGACCAAGAGACCCAGTACTTC
>.|TRBJ2-3|.|TRBV5-6
CASSGGRADTQYF
TGTGCCAGCAGCGGAGGAAGGGCAGATACGCAGTATTTT
>once|TRBJ1-2|TRBD1|TRBV7-9
CASSLLTGAGDYGYTF
TGTGCCAGCAGCCTGTTAACAGGGGCAGGGGACTATGGCTACACCTTC
>many|TRBJ1-1|TRBD1|TRBV29-1
CSAHAGDRGEAFF
TGCAGCGCCCATGCGGGGGACAGGGGGGAAGCTTTCTTT
>.|TRBJ1-3|TRBD1|TRBV24-1
CAKIGQEKGSGNTIYF
TGTGCCAAGATCGGACAGGAGAAAGGCTCTGGAAACACCATATATTTT
>.|TRBJ2-2|.|TRBV5-1
CASRRAAGATGELFF
TGCGCCAGCAGAAGAGCGGCGGGTGCTACCGGGGAGCTGTTTTTT
>few|TRBJ1-2|.|TRBV18
CASSPQGWNGYTF
TGTGCCAGCTCACCACAGGGGTGGAATGGCTACACCTTC
>.|TRBJ2-1|.|TRBV30
CAWSALGTHEQFF
TGTGCCTGGAGTGCGTTGGGCACGCATGAGCAGTTCTTC
>.|TRBJ1-1|.|TRBV29-1
CSVPPGGRGNTEAFF
TGCAGCGTTCCTCCGGGGGGTAGGGGGAACACTGAAGCTTTCTTT
>.|TRBJ2-3|.|TRBV3-1/TRBV3-2
CASSQGRDFVTDTQYF
TGTGCCAGCAGCCAAGGCCGGGACTTTGTGACAGATACGCAGTATTTT
>.|TRBJ2-5|.|TRBV21-1
CASSSRRLAGEETQYF
TGTGCCAGCAGCTCAAGAAGACTAGCGGGAGAAGAGACCCAGTACTTC
>.|TRBJ2-1|.|TRBV5-1
CASSLVPTYNEQFF
TGCGCCAGCAGCTTGGTTCCTACCTACAATGAGCAGTTCTTC
>.|TRBJ2-7|.|TRBV4-2
CASSPTFWAEQYF
TGTGCCAGCAGCCCGACCTTCTGGGCTGAGCAGTACTTC
>.|TRBJ1-4|TRBD1|TRBV19
CASSGQGIEKLFF
TGTGCCAGTTCGGGACAGGGGATTGAAAAACTGTTTTTT
>.|TRBJ2-7|TRBD2|TRBV2
CASSAETSGLRQYF
TGTGCCAGCAGTGCCGAGACTAGCGGACTCCGTCAGTACTTC
>.|TRBJ2-3|TRBD1|TRBV7-3
CASSLTGGQGDTQYF
TGTGCCAGCAGCTTAACAGGGGGCCAGGGAGATACGCAGTATTTT
>.|TRBJ2-7|TRBD1|TRBV5-1
CASSFGAGGVSYEQYF
TGCGCCAGCAGCTTTGGGGCAGGGGGCGTATCCTACGAGCAGTACTTC
>.|TRBJ2-7|.|TRBV19
CASSIGRGSYEQYF
TGTGCCAGTAGTATCGGCCGAGGATCCTACGAGCAGTACTTC
>.|TRBJ1-5|.|TRBV7-2
CASSPTGLANQPQHF
TGTGCCAGCAGTCCCACAGGGTTGGCGAATCAGCCCCAGCATTTT
>.|TRBJ2-2|.|TRBV9
CASSLGQNTGELFF
TGTGCCAGCAGCCTCGGACAGAACACCGGGGAGCTGTTTTTT
>.|TRBJ1-4|TRBD1|TRBV18
CASSPTVGQGAQTNEKLFF
TGTGCCAGCTCACCTACTGTGGGACAGGGGGCACAGACTAATGAAAAACTGTTTTTT
>once|TRBJ2-3|TRBD2|TRBV19
CASSSLGAGGPVDTQYF
TGTGCCAGTAGTTCCCTTGGAGCGGGGGGGCCTGTAGATACGCAGTATTTT
>.|TRBJ2-3|TRBD2|TRBV6-1
CASSAASGRRTDTQYF
TGTGCCAGCAGTGCGGCTAGCGGGAGGAGGACAGATACGCAGTATTTT
>.|TRBJ2-1|TRBD1|TRBV18
CASFDRAHNEQFF
TGTGCCAGCTTTGACAGGGCCCACAATGAGCAGTTCTTC
>.|TRBJ2-7|TRBD2|TRBV6-5
CASSYGQGGLEQYF
TGTGCCAGCAGTTACGGGCAGGGAGGGCTCGAGCAGTACTTC
>.|TRBJ2-7|TRBD1|TRBV27
CASSGPGQGAEQYF
TGTGCCAGCAGTGGACCGGGACAGGGGGCCGAGCAGTACTTC
>.|TRBJ1-5|.|TRBV12-5
CASGLSGGNQPQHF
TGTGCTAGTGGTTTGTCCGGAGGCAATCAGCCCCAGCATTTT
>once|TRBJ2-2|.|TRBV12-5
CASGLVGGSLNTGELFF
TGTGCTAGTGGTTTGGTCGGGGGAAGCTTGAACACCGGGGAGCTGTTTTTT
>.|TRBJ2-3|.|TRBV2
CASCWGGLTDTQYF
TGTGCCAGCTGCTGGGGGGGGCTAACAGATACGCAGTATTTT
>.|TRBJ2-5|TRBD1|TRBV9
CASSAVTGGGETQYF
TGTGCCAGCAGCGCCGTAACAGGGGGCGGAGAGACCCAGTACTTC
>.|TRBJ1-1|TRBD1|TRBV24-1
CATSDTTRGRVVYTEAFF
TGTGCCACCAGTGATACTACCAGGGGGCGCGTCGTTTACACTGAAGCTTTCTTT
>.|TRBJ2-5|TRBD1|TRBV19
CASSIGTGFPETQYF
TGTGCCAGTAGTATCGGGACAGGGTTTCCGGAGACCCAGTACTTC
>.|TRBJ1-4|.|TRBV4-2
CASSLHIQEPTNEKLFF
TGTGCCAGCAGCCTACATATACAGGAACCAACTAATGAAAAACTGTTTTTT
>.|TRBJ2-7|TRBD2|TRBV6-5
CASSSGRAYEQYF
TGTGCCAGCAGTAGCGGGAGGGCCTACGAGCAGTACTTC
>.|TRBJ2-3|TRBD2|TRBV13
CASSWGLAGALNTQYF
TGTGCCAGCAGCTGGGGACTAGCGGGGGCACTTAATACGCAGTATTTT
>few|TRBJ2-1|TRBD2|TRBV7-2
CASSSGGSGSYEQFF
TGTGCCAGCAGCTCTGGGGGTAGCGGGAGTTATGAGCAGTTCTTC
>.|TRBJ2-5|.|TRBV6-2/TRBV6-3
CASSHEGGRETQYF
TGTGCCAGCAGTCATGAAGGCGGTAGAGAGACCCAGTACTTC
>.|TRBJ1-2|TRBD1|TRBV15
CATSREDRVFSGYGYTF
TGTGCCACCAGCAGGGAGGACAGGGTATTTTCAGGCTATGGCTACACCTTC
>.|TRBJ2-7|.|TRBV3-1/TRBV3-2
CASSLGLPLGEQYF
TGTGCCAGCAGCCTCGGACTGCCTTTAGGCGAGCAGTACTTC
>.|TRBJ2-1|.|TRBV7-2
CASSHRLAGEQFF
TGTGCCAGCAGCCACCGACTGGCGGGTGAGCAGTTCTTC